This TCR beta chain is from a study of shared clonotypes between healthy human individuals. Here immunoSEQ multiplex PCR was the method, and the copy in TCRdb shows in-frame clones only, minus some. The sample lists millions of clones, just over 90% seen once, with under 2% in the top ten. Concerning this clone itself: What it recognizes is unknown.

CD8 cells classed as naive were CD45RO-negative and positively selected for CCR7, excluding terminally differentiated effector memory CD45RA+ cells. Study outcomes and limitations: Generation probability values for non-shared clonotypes were lower than those for clonotypes shared by all four donors.

The length of the CDR3 is 16 residues. V shed 7 bases, J shed 1 base, and the junction held 11 bases outside the gene matches. Germline CDR1 and CDR2: SEHNR and FQNEAQ (reference sequence). The sample comprised naive CD8+ T cells from PBMCs. The TCR comes from a man between 18 and 35 years old in good health. Some clones in this sample may be carry-over from other donors' samples. The chain has TRBV7-9 and TRBJ2-3; the match to TRBD2 covers 7 bases. The CDR3 loop is CASNPFREARTDTQYF. CDR3 in DNA: TGTGCCAGCAACCCTTTCCGGGAGGCTCGCACAGATACGCAGTATTTT.